A selection of T cell receptor beta chains follows, all from one sample in a study of blood T cell repertoires in COVID-19. Assay used: immunoSEQ multiplex PCR; TCRdb lists only in-frame clones, some missing. The sample includes roughly 260,000 clones, more than 85% of them seen just once. Material for sequencing was peripheral blood. These TCRs come from a person aged 18-29 years with COVID-19, enrolled during active disease. CDR3s include the opening cysteine and the closing phenylalanine or tryptophan. D genes are given only for firm matches. Size is omitted from some rows. Given values are once, few, many or a class for expanded clones.

V gene: TRBV2; clone size: .; J gene: TRBJ1-2; D gene: .; CDR3 DNA: TGTGCCAGCAGTGGGGGACACCGGGTCCACTATGGCTACACCTTC; CDR3 protein: CASSGGHRVHYGYTF
V gene: TRBV5-1; clone size: .; J gene: TRBJ2-1; D gene: TRBD2; CDR3 DNA: TGCGCCAGCAGCTTGGCCGGCCTAGCGGGAGTCCCCTACAATGAGCAGTTCTTC; CDR3 protein: CASSLAGLAGVPYNEQFF
V gene: TRBV10-3; clone size: .; J gene: TRBJ2-1; D gene: .; CDR3 DNA: TGTGCCATCGCACAGGGTGCCGTTTACAATGAGCAGTTCTTC; CDR3 protein: CAIAQGAVYNEQFF
V gene: TRBV29-1; clone size: .; J gene: TRBJ1-3; D gene: TRBD1; CDR3 DNA: TGCAGCGTTGGGGGACAGGGAGGTGGAAACACCATATATTTT; CDR3 protein: CSVGGQGGGNTIYF
V gene: TRBV6-1; clone size: .; J gene: TRBJ1-1; D gene: .; CDR3 DNA: TGTGCCAGCAGTGTTACCGCCGGGAATTGGAACACTGAAGCTTTCTTT; CDR3 protein: CASSVTAGNWNTEAFF
V gene: TRBV5-1; clone size: .; J gene: TRBJ2-7; D gene: .; CDR3 DNA: TGCGCCAGCAGCCTTCCTTCCTACGAGCAGTACTTC; CDR3 protein: CASSLPSYEQYF
V gene: TRBV28; clone size: .; J gene: TRBJ2-1; D gene: TRBD2; CDR3 DNA: TGTGCCAGCAGCCGACTAGCGGGAGGGCCTAATCAGTTCTTC; CDR3 protein: CASSRLAGGPNQFF
V gene: TRBV5-4; clone size: .; J gene: TRBJ2-7; D gene: .; CDR3 DNA: TGTGCCAGCAGCTTGGCAGAAAACGAGCAGTACTTC; CDR3 protein: CASSLAENEQYF
V gene: TRBV20-1; clone size: .; J gene: TRBJ2-1; D gene: TRBD2; CDR3 DNA: TGCAGTGCTAGTCTCCGACTAGCGGGAACCCAAAGCTCCTACAATGAGCAGTTCTTC; CDR3 protein: CSASLRLAGTQSSYNEQFF
V gene: TRBV2; clone size: .; J gene: TRBJ2-7; D gene: .; CDR3 DNA: TGTGCCAGCAGTGGACAGTACGAGCAGTACTTC; CDR3 protein: CASSGQYEQYF
V gene: TRBV6-1; clone size: .; J gene: TRBJ2-7; D gene: TRBD2; CDR3 DNA: TGTGCCAGCAGTGGCTGGACTAGCGGGAGGAGGGACGAGCAGTACTTC; CDR3 protein: CASSGWTSGRRDEQYF
V gene: TRBV4-2; clone size: .; J gene: TRBJ2-1; D gene: TRBD2; CDR3 DNA: TGTGCCAGCAGCCGGGAGGTTATAGCGGGAAACAATGAGCAGTTCTTC; CDR3 protein: CASSREVIAGNNEQFF
V gene: TRBV6-2/TRBV6-3; clone size: .; J gene: TRBJ2-7; D gene: .; CDR3 DNA: TGTGCCAGCAGTTCCTTTCCCCAACAGGGCGAGTACTTC; CDR3 protein: CASSSFPQQGEYF
V gene: TRBV5-6; clone size: .; J gene: TRBJ1-2; D gene: .; CDR3 DNA: TGTGCCAGCAGCTTCGGACAGGGCTACACCTTC; CDR3 protein: CASSFGQGYTF
V gene: TRBV29-1; clone size: .; J gene: TRBJ2-1; D gene: TRBD2; CDR3 DNA: TGCAGCGTTGATCAGACTAGCGGGACCTACAATGAGCAGTTCTTC; CDR3 protein: CSVDQTSGTYNEQFF
V gene: TRBV28; clone size: .; J gene: TRBJ1-5; D gene: .; CDR3 DNA: TGTGCCAGCACCCTAATAGGGGGGAGGGATCAGCCCCAGCATTTT; CDR3 protein: CASTLIGGRDQPQHF
V gene: TRBV29-1; clone size: few; J gene: TRBJ1-1; D gene: .; CDR3 DNA: TGCAGCGTTACTCCGTTATTCTTGAACACTGAAGCTTTCTTT; CDR3 protein: CSVTPLFLNTEAFF
V gene: TRBV7-9; clone size: .; J gene: TRBJ1-4; D gene: .; CDR3 DNA: TGTGCCAGCCAACGACAGGACTCTGAAAAACTGTTTTTT; CDR3 protein: CASQRQDSEKLFF